A selection of T cell receptor beta chains follows, all from one sample in a study of cytomegalovirus exposure and HLA in healthy donors. TCRdb's table, derived via immunoSEQ multiplex PCR, lists solely in-frame clones and lacks some. Here the sample spans about 43,000 clones, 50% to 75% being singletons. The specimen was PBMCs. These receptors all come from a human donor in good health. The CDR3 runs from the conserved cysteine through the conserved F or W. D genes are given only for firm matches. Only some rows state a clone size, as once, few, many or a class for expanded clones.

v_call,j_call,d_call,clone_size,cdr3_aa,cdr3_nt
TRBV7-8,TRBJ2-7,TRBD2,once,CASSPTSGRYEQYF,TGTGCCAGCAGCCCAACTAGCGGACGGTACGAGCAGTACTTC
TRBV4-1,TRBJ1-6,TRBD1,NA,CASSQTGQGNSPLHF,TGCGCCAGCAGCCAAACAGGACAGGGTAATTCACCCCTCCACTTT
TRBV12-2,TRBJ1-4,NA,NA,CASRLEQGFNEKLFF,TGTGCAAGTCGCTTAGAACAGGGGTTTAATGAAAAACTGTTTTTT
TRBV13,TRBJ2-1,TRBD1,NA,CASRPRTGNLYEQFF,TGTGCCAGCAGACCAAGGACAGGGAATTTGTATGAGCAGTTCTTC
TRBV5-1,TRBJ2-1,TRBD2,NA,CASSLALAGNEQFF,TGCGCCAGCAGCTTGGCCCTAGCGGGGAATGAGCAGTTCTTC
TRBV2,TRBJ1-6,TRBD1,NA,CASNSGTGISPLHF,TGTGCCAGCAACTCGGGGACAGGGATTTCACCCCTCCACTTT
TRBV12-5,TRBJ1-4,NA,NA,CASGSGRSGNEKLFF,TGTGCTAGTGGTTCTGGTCGTTCGGGGAATGAAAAACTGTTTTTT
TRBV7-2,TRBJ2-1,NA,NA,CASSLGTGSWRKYNEQFF,TGTGCCAGCAGCTTAGGGACCGGGAGTTGGCGGAAGTACAATGAGCAGTTCTTC
TRBV19,TRBJ1-2,NA,few,CASRDAGGNYGYTF,TGTGCCAGTAGGGACGCCGGGGGTAACTATGGCTACACCTTC
TRBV9,TRBJ2-5,TRBD2,NA,CASSVDSGGEETQYF,TGTGCCAGCAGCGTAGACAGCGGGGGGGAAGAGACCCAGTACTTC
TRBV5-1,TRBJ2-1,NA,NA,CASSWGGRDYNEQFF,TGCGCCAGCAGCTGGGGCGGCAGAGACTACAATGAGCAGTTCTTC
TRBV30,TRBJ2-3,TRBD2,NA,CAWTSGGDTQYF,TGTGCCTGGACTAGCGGGGGAGATACGCAGTATTTT
TRBV4-3,TRBJ2-2,NA,NA,CASSRTGELFF,TGCGCCAGCAGTCGGACCGGGGAGCTGTTTTTT
TRBV4-2,TRBJ2-3,TRBD2,NA,CASSQREGTSGGARLTDTQYF,TGTGCCAGCAGCCAACGAGAGGGGACTAGCGGGGGGGCCCGCCTCACAGATACGCAGTATTTT
TRBV10-3,TRBJ1-3,TRBD1,few,CAISSTGGKDTIYF,TGTGCCATCAGCTCGACAGGGGGGAAAGACACCATATATTTT
TRBV2,TRBJ1-6,TRBD1,NA,CASSGTEYSPLHF,TGTGCCAGCTCCGGGACAGAGTATTCACCCCTCCACTTT
TRBV30,TRBJ1-2,TRBD1,NA,CAWTGGQSYYGYTF,TGTGCCTGGACAGGGGGACAGAGTTACTATGGCTACACCTTC
TRBV6-5,TRBJ1-2,TRBD1,NA,CASSLDRAGYGYTF,TGTGCCAGCAGCCTAGACAGGGCTGGCTATGGCTACACCTTC
TRBV7-8,TRBJ1-5,NA,NA,CASSLAPYIYSNQPQHF,TGTGCCAGCAGCTTAGCGCCGTACATTTATAGCAATCAGCCCCAGCATTTT
TRBV29-1,TRBJ2-5,NA,few,CSVEGPVQETQYF,TGCAGCGTTGAAGGGCCAGTACAAGAGACCCAGTACTTC
TRBV6-1,TRBJ1-5,TRBD1,NA,CASREPGQVSNQPQHF,TGTGCCAGCAGAGAACCGGGACAGGTTAGCAATCAGCCCCAGCATTTT
TRBV4-1,TRBJ2-7,NA,NA,CASSLWGLAPNEQYF,TGCGCCAGCAGCCTCTGGGGGCTAGCTCCTAACGAGCAGTACTTC